The rows below give T cell receptor beta chains drawn from one sample of a study of early T cells in non-severe SARS-CoV-2 infection. One entry per CDR3 protein results from TCRdb running MiXCR on the 5' RACE reads. The data contain 55,000 or so distinct CDR3 sequences, roughly 11% of them singletons. Sequenced input: whole blood. Receptors originate from an adult who was a healthcare worker with PCR-confirmed SARS-CoV-2 infection or an uninfected control (not recorded which). Each CDR3 is given with its conserved first and last residue. Fields, in order: D gene, J gene, clone size, V gene, CDR3 protein, CDR3 DNA. D genes are given only for firm matches. Only part of the rows carry a size: once, few, many, or a class if the clone is expanded.

d_call: TRBD1
j_call: TRBJ2-5
clone_size: few
v_call: TRBV27
cdr3_aa: CASSLLADRGDEQETQYF
cdr3_nt: TGTGCCAGCAGTTTATTGGCGGACAGGGGGGATGAGCAAGAGACCCAGTACTTC

d_call: TRBD1
j_call: TRBJ2-2
clone_size: few
v_call: TRBV5-1
cdr3_aa: CASSRGQANTGELFF
cdr3_nt: TGCGCCAGCAGCCGGGGACAGGCAAACACCGGGGAGCTGTTTTTT

d_call: -
j_call: TRBJ2-2
clone_size: -
v_call: TRBV4-1
cdr3_aa: CASSQGSRDTGELFF
cdr3_nt: TGCGCCAGCAGCCAAGGGTCAAGGGACACCGGGGAGCTGTTTTTT

d_call: TRBD2
j_call: TRBJ2-5
clone_size: many
v_call: TRBV10-1
cdr3_aa: CASSGSLAGVQETQYF
cdr3_nt: TGCGCCAGCAGTGGGTCCTTAGCGGGAGTTCAAGAGACCCAGTACTTC

d_call: TRBD2
j_call: TRBJ2-3
clone_size: many
v_call: TRBV7-9
cdr3_aa: CASSYRRGGLTDTQYF
cdr3_nt: TGTGCCAGCAGCTATCGGCGGGGGGGCCTGACAGATACGCAGTATTTT

d_call: -
j_call: TRBJ1-4
clone_size: few
v_call: TRBV5-1
cdr3_aa: CASSLEIDEKLFF
cdr3_nt: TGCGCCAGCAGCTTGGAAATCGATGAAAAACTGTTTTTT

d_call: -
j_call: TRBJ2-7
clone_size: few
v_call: TRBV20-1
cdr3_aa: CSARDLFGQKNYEQYF
cdr3_nt: TGCAGTGCTAGAGATCTATTTGGACAGAAAAACTACGAGCAGTACTTC

d_call: -
j_call: TRBJ1-2
clone_size: many
v_call: TRBV23-1
cdr3_aa: CASSQILRTATNFEGYTF
cdr3_nt: TGCGCCAGCAGCCAGATCCTAAGGACAGCCACCAATTTCGAGGGCTACACCTTC

d_call: -
j_call: TRBJ1-1
clone_size: few
v_call: TRBV25-1
cdr3_aa: CASGVGTEAFF
cdr3_nt: TGTGCCAGCGGGGTGGGGACTGAAGCTTTCTTT

d_call: -
j_call: TRBJ1-4
clone_size: few
v_call: TRBV4-2
cdr3_aa: CASSHEGPDEKLFF
cdr3_nt: TGTGCCAGCAGCCACGAAGGCCCCGATGAAAAACTGTTTTTT

d_call: TRBD2
j_call: TRBJ2-5
clone_size: few
v_call: TRBV7-6
cdr3_aa: CASSLAGGPPETQYF
cdr3_nt: TGTGCCAGCAGTTTAGCGGGGGGGCCCCCAGAGACCCAGTACTTC

d_call: TRBD1
j_call: TRBJ2-3
clone_size: few
v_call: TRBV20-1
cdr3_aa: CSATTDRVSTDTQYF
cdr3_nt: TGCAGTGCTACCACTGACAGGGTTAGCACAGATACGCAGTATTTT

d_call: -
j_call: TRBJ2-1
clone_size: few
v_call: TRBV20-1
cdr3_aa: CSARDFSRSYSNEQFF
cdr3_nt: TGCAGTGCTAGAGATTTCTCAAGATCTTATTCCAATGAGCAGTTCTTC

d_call: TRBD1
j_call: TRBJ2-7
clone_size: few
v_call: TRBV11-2
cdr3_aa: CASGDRGFNEQYF
cdr3_nt: TGTGCCAGCGGGGACAGGGGGTTCAACGAGCAGTACTTC

d_call: TRBD1
j_call: TRBJ1-1
clone_size: few
v_call: TRBV3-1
cdr3_aa: CASSDRGGTEAFF
cdr3_nt: TGTGCCAGCAGCGACAGGGGAGGGACTGAAGCTTTCTTT

d_call: -
j_call: TRBJ1-5
clone_size: -
v_call: TRBV4-1
cdr3_aa: CASSQDGHRNGAQHF
cdr3_nt: TGCGCCAGCAGCCAAGATGGACATCGGAATGGGGCCCAGCATTTT

d_call: -
j_call: TRBJ1-6
clone_size: few
v_call: TRBV10-3
cdr3_aa: CAISADYNSPLHF
cdr3_nt: TGTGCCATCAGTGCGGATTATAATTCACCCCTCCACTTT

d_call: -
j_call: TRBJ2-7
clone_size: -
v_call: TRBV28
cdr3_aa: CASRRVAGSYEQYF
cdr3_nt: TGTGCCAGCCGGAGGGTAGCAGGGTCCTACGAGCAGTACTTC

d_call: TRBD1
j_call: TRBJ2-1
clone_size: -
v_call: TRBV24-1
cdr3_aa: CATSDPGQGASNEQFF
cdr3_nt: TGTGCCACCAGTGACCCGGGACAGGGGGCTAGCAATGAGCAGTTCTTC

d_call: -
j_call: TRBJ2-2
clone_size: -
v_call: TRBV15
cdr3_aa: CATSRLPGLSTGELFF
cdr3_nt: TGTGCCACCAGCAGACTACCGGGGCTGAGCACCGGGGAGCTGTTTTTT

d_call: TRBD1
j_call: TRBJ2-3
clone_size: many
v_call: TRBV2
cdr3_aa: CASSENDRVFRDTQYF
cdr3_nt: TGTGCCAGCAGTGAAAATGACAGGGTGTTCAGGGATACGCAGTATTTT

d_call: -
j_call: TRBJ1-2
clone_size: few
v_call: TRBV12-3/TRBV12-4
cdr3_aa: CASRSNPGHGYTF
cdr3_nt: TGTGCCAGCAGGTCGAACCCGGGACATGGCTACACCTTC

d_call: -
j_call: TRBJ2-1
clone_size: -
v_call: TRBV5-1
cdr3_aa: CASSLRTAYNEQFF
cdr3_nt: TGCGCCAGCAGCTTGAGGACAGCATACAATGAGCAGTTCTTC